The present T cell receptor beta chain was sequenced within a study of low-dose radiotherapy and immunotherapy resistance in tumors. As for the study in general: Doses of 0.5 Gy per fraction every 2 weeks, totaling 6.5 Gy, went to Cohort 1. Patients took oral aspirin 300 mg daily for four cycles from cycle 1 day 1.

This clonotype was seen ten or more times. The CDR3 covers 12 residues. With 1 base removed from V and 3 bases from J, the gap between germline ends came to 7 bases. Looked up from germline, CDR1 is DFQATT and CDR2 is SNEGSKA (reference sequence). TRAV- and TRBV-specific primers primed first-strand cDNA, covering alpha and beta chains. The authors amplified TCRs for approximately 18 PCR cycles with a constant-region primer and a V-primer adapter. TCRdb redid the calling of the reads with MiXCR, one entry per CDR3 protein. The profile shows 40,000 or so distinct CDR3 sequences, about a third of them singletons. Time point described: before trial treatment. The treatment that donors received included nivolumab, ipilimumab, aspirin, low-dose cyclophosphamide and low-dose radiotherapy.

The chain joins TRBV20-1 to TRBJ2-7; D ambiguous. The sequence came from a male donor with gallbladder cancer. Sequenced material: PBMCs, taken before treatment. Written as DNA, the CDR3 is TGCAGTGCTAGAGTGGAAGGCTACGAGCAGTACTTC. This codes for CSARVEGYEQYF.